This entry lists 17 T cell receptor beta chains sequenced from one sample in a study of blood T cell repertoires in COVID-19. Assay used: immunoSEQ multiplex PCR; TCRdb lists only in-frame clones, some missing. Seen here are about 58,000 clones, about 80% observed once, and the top ten hold about 10%. The sample was peripheral blood. The receptor source for this set is a man in his fifties or sixties with COVID-19, enrolled during active disease.

This clone was counted a single time. The chain is built from TRBV5-5 and TRBJ2-7; 7 bases are a match to TRBD2. V was clipped by 0 bases and J by 7 bases; unmatched bases: 16. CDR3 length: 17 amino acids. Per the germline V gene, CDR1 is SGHKS and CDR2 is YYEKEE (reference sequence). CDR3 sequence (DNA): TGTGCCAGCAGCTTGGCCAATGCCCTAGCGGACCTCGGAGAGCAGTACTTC. This codes for CASSLANALADLGEQYF.

The chain couples TRBV9 to TRBJ2-5, with a weak D call TRBD1 (6 bases). This CDR3 spans 15 amino acids. Trimming cost V 4 bases and J 1 base, with 14 bases left between them. The germline V gene has CDR1 SGDLS and CDR2 YYNGEE. This CDR3 is CASSFRGGPQETQYF. For the CDR3, the DNA is TGTGCCAGCAGCTTCAGAGGGGGTCCCCAAGAGACCCAGTACTTC.

CDR3 residues: CASSPQGGSSTDTQYF. The CDR3 nucleotides are TGTGCCAGCAGCCCCCAAGGTGGGAGTAGTACAGATACGCAGTATTTT. This rearrangement joins TRBV3-1 (or the pseudogene TRBV3-2) to TRBJ2-3, with D maybe TRBD2 (5 bases). Looked up from germline, CDR1 is LGHDT and CDR2 is YNNKEL (reference sequence). The CDR3 is 16 amino acids. The V end lost 4 bases, the J end lost 3 bases, and 17 bases lay between the germline ends.

This clone showed up just a few times. The chain recombines TRBV6-5 with TRBJ1-2, with 11 bases matching TRBD1. In germline, CDR1 is MNHEY, CDR2 SVGAGI. This CDR3 is built from 15 residues. V lost 4 bases, J lost 4 bases, and 5 bases stayed unmatched. This CDR3 reads CASSSGTGGSYGYTF. Here the CDR3 DNA reads TGTGCCAGCAGTTCCGGGACAGGGGGAAGCTATGGCTACACCTTC.

The chain carries TRBV10-3 and TRBJ1-1; D unclear. CDR1 and CDR2 (germline): ENHRY, SYGVKD. This CDR3 contains 13 residues. V gave up 7 bases and J gave up 4 bases, with 13 bases separating them. In DNA form, the CDR3 reads TGTGCCATCACTGGAGCGGAGGGCACTGAAGCTTTCTTT. The encoded protein is CAITGAEGTEAFF.

This clone occurred a few times. V and J are TRBV30 and TRBJ2-3, with D maybe TRBD2 (7 bases). From germline, CDR1 is GTSNPN and CDR2 SVGIG (reference sequence). V was clipped by 4 bases and J by 4 bases, with 33 bases between them. This CDR3 region has 20 residues. CDR3 protein: CAWTIRWGAYEAGSADTQYF. The DNA for the CDR3 is TGTGCCTGGACCATTCGGTGGGGGGCGTACGAAGCGGGGAGCGCAGATACGCAGTATTTT.

The CDR3 region is CASSRDNTEAFF. CDR3 DNA: TGTGCCAGCAGCCGCGATAACACTGAAGCTTTCTTT. V usage is TRBV11-3 and J usage is TRBJ1-1; D unresolved. Per the germline V gene, CDR1 is SGHNT and CDR2 is YENEEA. The length of the CDR3 is 12 residues. V was shortened by 5 bases and J by 2 bases, with 6 bases between the two germline ends.

The chain couples TRBV15 to TRBJ2-3, with a tentative D call TRBD1 (5 bases). The germline gives CDR1 LNHNV, CDR2 YYDKDF (reference sequence). This CDR3 region has 18 residues. V gave up 1 base and J gave up 1 base, with 18 bases separating them. CDR3 protein: CATSRALRTFHRTDTQYF. CDR3 DNA: TGTGCCACCAGCAGAGCCCTACGGACATTCCACCGCACAGATACGCAGTATTTT.

The V gene is TRBV19, the J gene TRBJ2-1, with TRBD1 matching over 9 bases. The CDR3 has 15 amino acids. The trim removed 5 bases at V and 4 bases at J, leaving 6 bases unmatched. From germline, CDR1 is LNHDA and CDR2 SQIVND (reference sequence). The CDR3 bases are TGTGCCAGTAGTCAGCCCGGGACAGGGTACAATGAGCAGTTCTTC. Its protein product is CASSQPGTGYNEQFF.

The chain joins TRBV4-2 to TRBJ2-7; tentatively, D is TRBD1 (6 bases). The V gene's germline CDR1 is LGHNA and CDR2 YNFKEQ. This CDR3 is built from 14 residues. Trimming removed 2 bases at V and 0 bases at J, with 8 bases between. The CDR3 sequence is CASSQRTVSYEQYF. CDR3 bases: TGTGCCAGCAGCCAACGGACAGTCTCCTACGAGCAGTACTTC.

The chain has TRBV6-5 and TRBJ2-7, with a possible D match to TRBD2 (5 bases). CDR3 length: 15 amino acids. Germline CDR1 is MNHEY and CDR2 is SVGAGI. Trimming pared 7 bases from V and 2 bases from J, leaving 18 bases between. The CDR3 bases are TGTGCCAGCACTCGCCGAGGGAGTCCTCCCTACGAGCAGTACTTC. This codes for CASTRRGSPPYEQYF.

V and J are TRBV19 and TRBJ2-6; D gene unclear. CDR1 and CDR2 (germline): LNHDA, SQIVND (reference sequence). V was trimmed by 5 bases and J by 4 bases, leaving 21 bases between them. The CDR3 runs 18 residues. CDR3 loop: CASSPLDAAVEGANVLTF. CDR3 in DNA: TGTGCCAGTAGTCCCCTAGACGCAGCCGTTGAAGGGGCCAACGTCCTGACTTTC.

The V and J genes are TRBV7-2 and TRBJ1-2; possible D gene TRBD1, 5 bases. V gave up 1 base and J gave up 11 bases, with 17 bases separating them. The CDR3 contains 14 residues. Germline CDR1 reads SGHTA; CDR2 reads FQGNSA. The CDR3 protein is CASSLVGGSLDYTF. CDR3 coding DNA: TGTGCCAGCAGCTTAGTGGGGGGTTCCCTGGATTACACCTTC.

V is TRBV6-2 or TRBV6-3 and J is TRBJ2-3; 14 nucleotides match TRBD2. The CDR3 runs 14 residues. Germline trimming cut 4 bases from V and 14 bases from J; bases unmatched to any gene: 8. The germline V gene encodes CDR1 MNHEY and CDR2 SVGEGT. CDR3 region: CASSWGTSGSVRYF. The CDR3 bases are TGTGCCAGCAGTTGGGGGACTAGCGGGAGTGTTCGGTATTTT.

The chain recombines TRBV5-4 with TRBJ2-7; 9 positions agree with TRBD2. The V segment lost 8 bases and the J segment 0 bases; nucleotides outside the gene matches: 9. The CDR3 loop spans 15 amino acids. Per the germline V gene, CDR1 is SGHNT and CDR2 is YYREEE (reference sequence). The CDR3: CASGMGLAGSYEQYF. The CDR3 DNA sequence: TGTGCCAGTGGTATGGGACTAGCCGGCTCCTACGAGCAGTACTTC.

The chain combines TRBV7-2 with TRBJ2-5; TRBD2 agrees at 9 bases. Losses at the gene ends were 2 bases for V and 1 base for J; bases not matched to a gene: 11. Germline CDR1 is SGHTA and CDR2 is FQGNSA. CDR3 length: 18 residues. The CDR3 sequence is CASSLRLAGLGGQETQYF. In DNA form, the CDR3 reads TGTGCCAGCAGCTTACGGCTAGCGGGACTCGGGGGCCAAGAGACCCAGTACTTC.

This chain connects TRBV9 to TRBJ2-1; 7 nucleotides agree with TRBD2. The germline V gene encodes CDR1 SGDLS and CDR2 YYNGEE. CDR3 length: 15 residues. V was clipped by 0 bases and J by 4 bases; unmatched bases: 4. The CDR3 spells CASSVGASGYNEQFF. CDR3 nucleotides: TGTGCCAGCAGCGTAGGTGCTAGCGGTTACAATGAGCAGTTCTTC.